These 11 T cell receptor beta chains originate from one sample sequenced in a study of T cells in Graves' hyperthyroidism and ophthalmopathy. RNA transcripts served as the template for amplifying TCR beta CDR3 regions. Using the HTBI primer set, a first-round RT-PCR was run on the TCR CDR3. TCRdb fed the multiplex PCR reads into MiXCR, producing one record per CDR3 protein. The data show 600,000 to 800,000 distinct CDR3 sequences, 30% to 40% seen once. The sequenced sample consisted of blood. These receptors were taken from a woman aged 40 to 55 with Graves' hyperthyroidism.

The CDR3 here is CATSDSSGRPHYGYTF. In nucleotides, the CDR3 is TGTGCCACCAGTGATTCCAGCGGGAGGCCTCATTATGGCTACACCTTC. This sequence joins TRBV24-1 and TRBJ1-2; no clear D. CDR3 length: 16 residues. CDR1 is KGHDR, CDR2 SFDVKD, per germline. Trimming removed 2 bases at V and 5 bases at J, with 17 bases between.

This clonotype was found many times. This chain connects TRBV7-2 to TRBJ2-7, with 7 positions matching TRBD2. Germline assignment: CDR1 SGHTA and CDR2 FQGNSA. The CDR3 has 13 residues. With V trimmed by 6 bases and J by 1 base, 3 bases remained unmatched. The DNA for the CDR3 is TGTGCCAGCAGGGCGGGAGCTTCCTACGAGCAGTACTTC. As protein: CASRAGASYEQYF.

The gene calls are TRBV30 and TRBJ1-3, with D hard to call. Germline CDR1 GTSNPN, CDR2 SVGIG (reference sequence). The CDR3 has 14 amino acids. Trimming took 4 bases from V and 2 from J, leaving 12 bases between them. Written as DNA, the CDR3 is TGTGCCTGGAAATCTCGAGGACCTGGAAACACCATATATTTT. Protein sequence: CAWKSRGPGNTIYF. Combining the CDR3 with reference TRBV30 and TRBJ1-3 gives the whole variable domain SQTIHQWPATLVQPVGSPLSLECTVEGTSNPNLYWYRQAAGRGLQLLFYSVGIGQISSEVPQNLSASRPQDRQFILSSKKLLLSDSGFYLCAWKSRGPGNTIYFGEGSWLTVV.

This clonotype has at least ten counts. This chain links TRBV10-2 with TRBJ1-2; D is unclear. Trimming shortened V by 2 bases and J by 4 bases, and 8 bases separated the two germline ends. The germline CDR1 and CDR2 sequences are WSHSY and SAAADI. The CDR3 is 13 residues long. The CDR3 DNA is TGCGCCAGCAGTGAGGACGGTGCCTATGGCTACACCTTC. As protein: CASSEDGAYGYTF.

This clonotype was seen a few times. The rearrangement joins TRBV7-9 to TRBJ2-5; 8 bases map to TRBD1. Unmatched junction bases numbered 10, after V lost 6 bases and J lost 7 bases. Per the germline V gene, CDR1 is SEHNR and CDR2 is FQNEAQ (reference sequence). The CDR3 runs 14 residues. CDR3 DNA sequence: TGTGCCAGCAGTCCCGGACAGGGAGCCTGGACCCAGTACTTC. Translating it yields CASSPGQGAWTQYF.

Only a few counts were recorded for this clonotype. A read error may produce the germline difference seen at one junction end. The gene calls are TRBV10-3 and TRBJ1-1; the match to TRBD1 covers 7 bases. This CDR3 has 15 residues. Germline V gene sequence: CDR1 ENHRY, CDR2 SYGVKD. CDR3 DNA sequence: TGTGCCAGCAGTGTGTCGAAGGGGGCGAGAACTGAAGCTTTCTTT. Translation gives CASSVSKGARTEAFF.

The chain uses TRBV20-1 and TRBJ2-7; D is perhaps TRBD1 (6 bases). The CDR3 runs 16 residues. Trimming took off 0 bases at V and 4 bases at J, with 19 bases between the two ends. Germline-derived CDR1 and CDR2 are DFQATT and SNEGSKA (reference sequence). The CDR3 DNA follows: TGCAGTGCTAGAGAGTTAAGGGCAGGGGCCATATACGAGCAGTACTTC. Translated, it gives CSARELRAGAIYEQYF.

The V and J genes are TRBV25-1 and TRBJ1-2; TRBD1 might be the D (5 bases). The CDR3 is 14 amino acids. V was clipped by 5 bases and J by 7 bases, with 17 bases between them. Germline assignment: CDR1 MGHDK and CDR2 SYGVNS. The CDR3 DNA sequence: TGTGCCAGCAGTACTGGACAAGCGGTGGGTGGCTACACCTTC. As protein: CASSTGQAVGGYTF.

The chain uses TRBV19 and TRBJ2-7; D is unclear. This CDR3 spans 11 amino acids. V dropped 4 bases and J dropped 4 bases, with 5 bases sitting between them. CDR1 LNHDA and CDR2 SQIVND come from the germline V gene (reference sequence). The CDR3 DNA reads TGTGCCAGTAGTACGGAATACGAGCAGTACTTC. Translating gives CASSTEYEQYF.

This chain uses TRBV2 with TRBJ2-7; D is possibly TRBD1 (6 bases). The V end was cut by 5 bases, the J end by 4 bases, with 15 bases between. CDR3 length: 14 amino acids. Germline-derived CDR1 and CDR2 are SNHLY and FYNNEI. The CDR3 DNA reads TGTGCCAGCAGTCCGCCGGACAGAACTTACGAGCAGTACTTC. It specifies CASSPPDRTYEQYF.

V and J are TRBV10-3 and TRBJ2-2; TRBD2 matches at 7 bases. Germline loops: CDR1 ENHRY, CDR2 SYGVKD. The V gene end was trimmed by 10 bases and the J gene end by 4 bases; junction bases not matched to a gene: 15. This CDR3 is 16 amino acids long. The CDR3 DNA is TGTGCCAGCAGCGCACGCGCCGGGGGGTCCACCGGGGAGCTGTTTTTT. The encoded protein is CASSARAGGSTGELFF.